This TCR beta chain stems from a study of T cells expressing NK-cell markers. The CDR3 loop spans 13 amino acids. Germline V gene lookup returns CDR1 MNHNS and CDR2 SASEGT. TCRdb reprocessed the 5' RACE reads; each CDR3 protein has one entry and no DNA is given. The ten top clones account for less than 20%, within a sample of around 100,000 distinct CDR3 sequences. This sequence originates from a woman aged 18 to 75 in good health. The rearrangement joins TRBV6-1 to TRBJ1-5; with no DNA, the TCRdb D assignment of TRBD1 cannot be verified. The sample comprised blood T cells: a sorted CD56 or NKG2C T cell subset, CD4+ or CD8+ T cells, or bulk PBMC T cells (not recorded which). The CDR3 loop reads CASSTGGNQPQHF.